Following are 27 T cell receptor beta chains from one sample sequenced in a study of T cell responses to AZD1222 COVID-19 vaccine. Sequencing was performed with immunoSEQ multiplex PCR; in TCRdb, only in-frame clones are kept and a portion is missing. The sample has about 78,000 clones, around nine tenths seen once. The sequences come from peripheral blood, collected 28 days after the second AZD1222 dose. All receptors derive from an adult who received the AZD1222 COVID-19 vaccine.

This chain joins TRBV5-6 and TRBJ2-5; D is perhaps TRBD1 (5 bases). Germline-derived CDR1 and CDR2 are SGHDT and YYEEEE. The V end was cut by 0 bases, the J end by 5 bases, with 11 bases between. The CDR3 covers 14 residues. In DNA, the CDR3 is TGTGCCAGCAGCTTGGGGCCAGGGAAGGAGACCCAGTACTTC. The encoded protein is CASSLGPGKETQYF.

This chain joins TRBV28 and TRBJ1-4; tentative D call: TRBD1 (6 bases). V shed 5 bases and J shed 2 bases, with 15 bases lying between them. This CDR3 spans 16 amino acids. CDR1 is MDHEN and CDR2 is SYDVKM in the germline V gene. The CDR3 nucleotides read TGTGCCAGCAGTCCATCACAGGGATTCACTAATGAAAAACTGTTTTTT. It translates to CASSPSQGFTNEKLFF. Variable domain in full (rest from reference TRBV28 and TRBJ1-4): DVKVTQSSRYLVKRTGEKVFLECVQDMDHENMFWYRQDPGLGLRLIYFSYDVKMKEKGDIPEGYSVSREKKERFSLILESASTNQTSMYLCASSPSQGFTNEKLFFGSGTQLSVL.

The gene calls are TRBV10-3 and TRBJ1-2; 8 bases fit TRBD1. This CDR3 is 15 amino acids long. The junction had 7 bases not matched to a gene; V was cut back by 0 bases and J by 7 bases. Germline-derived CDR1 and CDR2 are ENHRY and SYGVKD. The CDR3 DNA follows: TGTGCCATCAGTGAGTCGGGCAGGGGGCTTGGTGGCTACACCTTC. Protein sequence: CAISESGRGLGGYTF.

The V call is TRBV6-5, the J call TRBJ1-4; D not resolved. V lost 9 bases to trimming and J lost 8 bases, with 10 bases between them. The germline gives CDR1 MNHEY, CDR2 SVGAGI. This CDR3 comprises 11 residues. CDR3 DNA: TGTGCCAGTCGTACGGAAGAAAAACTGTTTTTT. Encoded protein: CASRTEEKLFF.

Concerning this clone itself: In the same sample, other DNA sequences code for this CDR3. This chain's CDR3 is CASSLGLAGYEQYF. CDR3 nucleotides: TGTGCCAGCAGCCTTGGACTAGCGGGGTACGAGCAGTACTTC. The V and J genes are TRBV7-2 and TRBJ2-7; 12 bases agree with TRBD2. CDR3 length equals 14 residues. V lost 5 bases, J lost 4 bases, and 3 bases stayed unmatched. Germline V gives CDR1 SGHTA, CDR2 FQGNSA.

V usage is TRBV7-9 and J usage is TRBJ2-3; D is possibly TRBD1 or TRBD2 (5 bases each). V was pared by 3 bases and J by 1 base, with 14 bases between. CDR1 SEHNR and CDR2 FQNEAQ come from the germline V gene (reference sequence). This CDR3 has 16 amino acids. The chain's CDR3 is CASSFLGWGRTDTQYF. The CDR3 bases are TGTGCCAGCAGCTTCCTCGGGTGGGGACGCACAGATACGCAGTATTTT.

V gene TRBV13 combines with J gene TRBJ1-3; TRBD1 is a possible D gene (6 bases). Between the trimmed V and J ends, which lost 5 bases and 0 bases, there was a span of 17 bases. The germline V gene encodes CDR1 PRHDT and CDR2 FYEKMQ (reference sequence). The CDR3 is made up of 17 amino acids. CDR3 in amino acids: CASSNRIRGTSGNTIYF. CDR3 bases: TGTGCCAGCAGCAACCGCATAAGGGGGACCTCTGGAAACACCATATATTTT.

The J gene is TRBJ1-3, the V gene TRBV7-6; D might be TRBD1 (5 bases). Germline CDR1 and CDR2: SGHVS and FNYEAQ. The CDR3 sequence is 15 residues long. V gave up 0 bases and J gave up 7 bases, with 13 bases separating them. The CDR3 reads CASSLASGFANTIYF. DNA of the CDR3: TGTGCCAGCAGCTTAGCATCAGGGTTTGCGAACACCATATATTTT.

The V gene is TRBV3-1 (or the pseudogene TRBV3-2), the J gene TRBJ1-4; 8 nucleotides agree with TRBD1. The CDR3 has 18 residues. J gave up 0 bases and V 4 bases, and 10 bases lay outside the gene matches. The germline V gene encodes CDR1 LGHDT and CDR2 YNNKEL (reference sequence). CDR3 protein: CASSPPGQGFSTNEKLFF. CDR3 DNA sequence: TGTGCCAGCAGCCCGCCTGGACAGGGTTTTTCAACTAATGAAAAACTGTTTTTT.

This clone was found once. This chain connects TRBV5-6 to TRBJ1-3; 7 bases match TRBD1. V shed 0 bases and J 4 bases; nucleotides not matched to a gene: 4. Germline CDR1 reads SGHDT; CDR2 reads YYEEEE. The length of the CDR3 is 15 residues. CDR3 protein: CASSLDRGWGNTIYF. CDR3 DNA sequence: TGTGCCAGCAGCTTGGACAGGGGCTGGGGAAACACCATATATTTT.

This chain joins TRBV6-5 and TRBJ1-2; 9 positions agree with TRBD1. Trimming removed 6 bases from V and 4 bases from J; junction bases left unmatched: 3. The CDR3 length is 13 residues. Germline V gene sequence: CDR1 MNHEY, CDR2 SVGAGI. Written as DNA, the CDR3 is TGTGCCAGCAGCCAGGACAGGGGCTATGGCTACACCTTC. Translating it yields CASSQDRGYGYTF.

The table lists this clone with a count of one. V is TRBV25-1 and J is TRBJ1-5, with D possibly TRBD1 on 5 matching bases. Trimming shortened V by 6 bases and J by 4 bases, and 19 bases separated the two germline ends. Per the germline V gene, CDR1 is MGHDK and CDR2 is SYGVNS. The CDR3 length is 16 residues. In DNA form, the CDR3 reads TGTGCCAGCAGACGGAAAGGGGAATCTCGGAATCAGCCCCAGCATTTT. This translates into CASRRKGESRNQPQHF.

The J gene is TRBJ2-5, the V gene TRBV2; possible D gene TRBD1, 6 bases. Trimming left V 4 bases short and J 3 bases short, with 9 bases between. The CDR3 runs 13 residues. Per germline, CDR1 SNHLY and CDR2 FYNNEI. The CDR3 DNA is TGTGCCAGCAGTGTGGGGGCGGAAGAGACCCAGTACTTC. Protein sequence: CASSVGAEETQYF.

The J gene is TRBJ2-7, the V gene TRBV4-3; D is undetermined. The DNA end is a closer match to TRBJ2-1, so the J assignment may be wrong. The CDR3 consists of 15 residues. Looked up from germline, CDR1 is LGHNA and CDR2 is YSLEER. The CDR3 loop is CASSQDGLAYNEQFF. The CDR3 DNA follows: TGCGCCAGCAGCCAAGATGGGCTAGCCTACAATGAGCAGTTCTTC.

The V call is TRBV19, the J call TRBJ1-4; D remains ambiguous. Trimming removed 5 bases at V and 6 bases at J, with 10 bases between. Germline V gives CDR1 LNHDA, CDR2 SQIVND (reference sequence). The CDR3 contains 13 residues. The CDR3 DNA reads as TGTGCCAGTAGTGCCGGAGGTGATGAAAAACTGTTTTTT. This codes for CASSAGGDEKLFF.

The V and J genes are TRBV2 and TRBJ1-5; D not certain. Trimming removed 4 bases at V and 6 bases at J, with 13 bases between. The CDR3 contains 14 residues. The germline V gene has CDR1 SNHLY and CDR2 FYNNEI. CDR3 in amino acids: CASSVQAWGQPQHF. The CDR3 nucleotides are TGTGCCAGCAGTGTCCAGGCATGGGGTCAGCCCCAGCATTTT.

V gene TRBV28 combines with J gene TRBJ2-7; no clear D. Trimming took off 6 bases at V and 4 bases at J, with 16 bases between the two ends. The CDR3 extends over 14 amino acids. CDR1 is MDHEN, CDR2 SYDVKM, per germline. CDR3 in amino acids: CASRTGSTYYEQYF. In DNA, the CDR3 is TGTGCCAGCAGAACCGGGTCGACCTATTACGAGCAGTACTTC.

In this sample, this clone turned up a few times. The V and J genes are TRBV7-8 and TRBJ2-7, with D possibly TRBD2 on 5 matching bases. Trimming cost V 5 bases and J 5 bases, with 16 bases left between them. This CDR3 contains 14 residues. Germline CDR1 and CDR2: SGHVS and FQNEAQ. The chain's CDR3 is CASSPRTAIDEQYF. The CDR3 region has the DNA TGTGCCAGCAGCCCAAGGACTGCAATAGACGAGCAGTACTTC.

The J gene is TRBJ2-7, the V gene TRBV21-1; TRBD1 is the table's D call, not checked against the DNA. TRBV21-1 is reported as a pseudogene. The CDR3 totals 16 residues. The CDR3: CASSNFRDRSSYEQYF. In DNA, the CDR3 is TGTGCCAGCAGCAATTTCAGGGACAGGAGCTCCTACGAGCAGTACTTC.

This chain links TRBV4-3 with TRBJ1-2; no clear D. V gave up 1 base and J gave up 2 bases, with 11 bases separating them. The CDR3 consists of 15 residues. Germline lookup yields CDR1 LGHNA and CDR2 YSLEER. CDR3 sequence reads: CASSQAMSGNYGYTF. The CDR3 DNA sequence: TGCGCCAGCAGCCAAGCTATGTCAGGAAACTATGGCTACACCTTC.

This chain links TRBV11-2 with TRBJ2-3; perhaps D is TRBD1 or TRBD2 (6 bases each). Germline-derived CDR1 and CDR2 are SGHAT and FQNNGV. V was trimmed by 5 bases and J by 6 bases, leaving 15 bases between them. This CDR3 spans 14 amino acids. The DNA of the CDR3 is TGTGCCAGCAGCGGGACGGGGGCGGTGGATACGCAGTATTTT. Translated: CASSGTGAVDTQYF.

The chain uses TRBV2 and TRBJ2-1; D gene unclear. CDR1 and CDR2 from the germline V gene are SNHLY and FYNNEI. The CDR3 is 13 residues long. V lost 3 bases, J lost 10 bases, and 13 bases lay in between. CDR3 protein: CASSDPLEYEQFF. The CDR3 DNA sequence: TGTGCCAGCAGTGACCCTCTGGAATACGAGCAGTTCTTC.

This clone appeared a few times. This rearrangement joins TRBV5-1 to TRBJ2-3; D possibly corresponds to TRBD2 (6 bases). Trimming stripped 4 bases from V and 6 bases from J, with 21 bases between. The CDR3 has 16 amino acids. In germline, CDR1 is SGHRS, CDR2 YFSETQ. CDR3 nucleotide sequence: TGCGCCAGCAGCCCCGGGGGTGCTAGCCCCACGGATACGCAGTATTTT. Translation gives CASSPGGASPTDTQYF. The full variable domain, rest sourced from reference TRBV5-1 and TRBJ2-3, is KAGVTQTPRYLIKTRGQQVTLSCSPISGHRSVSWYQQTPGQGLQFLFEYFSETQRNKGNFPGRFSGRQFSNSRSEMNVSTLELGDSALYLCASSPGGASPTDTQYFGPGTRLTVL.

CDR3 coding DNA: TGCAGCGTTGTGAGGGGGACGAACACCGGGGAGCTGTTTTTT. This codes for CSVVRGTNTGELFF. The chain uses TRBV29-1 and TRBJ2-2; TRBD1 is a possible D gene (6 bases). The V and J ends lost 4 bases and 0 bases respectively, with 9 bases between them. Per the germline V gene, CDR1 is SQVTM and CDR2 is ANQGSEA. This CDR3 has 14 amino acids.

V and J are TRBV6-5 and TRBJ2-7; TRBD1 or TRBD2 may be the D gene (5 bases each). V shed 4 bases and J shed 0 bases, with 16 bases lying between them. The length of the CDR3 is 16 residues. Germline CDR1 and CDR2: MNHEY and SVGAGI. CDR3 sequence: CASSSNGAFLSYEQYF. The CDR3 bases are TGTGCCAGCAGTTCCAACGGGGCCTTCCTCTCCTACGAGCAGTACTTC.

The chain links TRBV29-1 to TRBJ1-1; no definite D call. Germline CDR1 reads SQVTM; CDR2 reads ANQGSEA. With 4 bases removed from V and 1 base from J, the gap between germline ends came to 7 bases. The CDR3 has 12 residues. The CDR3 sequence is CSVVHGNTEAFF. DNA of the CDR3: TGCAGCGTTGTGCACGGGAACACTGAAGCTTTCTTT. The whole variable domain, remainder taken from reference TRBV29-1 and TRBJ1-1, is SAVISQKPSRDICQRGTSLTIQCQVDSQVTMMFWYRQQPGQSLTLIATANQGSEATYESGFVIDKFPISRPNLTFSTLTVSNMSPEDSSIYLCSVVHGNTEAFFGQGTRLTVV.

This rearrangement joins TRBV27 to TRBJ2-3, with D hard to call. Germline-derived CDR1 and CDR2 are MNHEY and SMNVEV (reference sequence). The CDR3 spans 13 residues. V was shortened by 7 bases and J by 2 bases, with 10 bases between the two germline ends. Here the CDR3 reads CASTGADTDTQYF. CDR3 bases: TGTGCCAGCACGGGCGCGGACACAGATACGCAGTATTTT.